The 10 T cell receptor beta chains below come from one sample, sequenced in a study of blood T cell repertoires in COVID-19 (dated by TCRdb to between 2020 and 2021). The receptor library was made with the immunoSEQ multiplex PCR assay. TCRdb provides this immuneACCESS table in a form limited to in-frame rearrangements. Some clones are lacking; in checked studies, under half of them reflect an unresolved V gene, and why the rest are absent is not known. This sample holds 200,000 to 250,000 clones; roughly nine tenths were observed only once. The ten largest clones represent over 2% of the sample. The source material was peripheral blood. Receptors were obtained from a woman in her 50s with acute or convalescent COVID-19.

The chain has TRBV29-1 and TRBJ1-1; D uncertain. Germline CDR1 and CDR2: SQVTM and ANQGSEA. V shed 7 bases and J shed 3 bases, with 18 bases lying between them. This CDR3 spans 14 amino acids. The CDR3 is CSGSWRIYDTEAFF. The CDR3 nucleotides read TGCAGCGGATCATGGAGGATTTACGACACTGAAGCTTTCTTT.

The chain has TRBV5-4 and TRBJ2-7; D gene ambiguous. The V end lost 0 bases, the J end lost 0 bases, and 10 bases lay between the germline ends. Germline CDR1 SGHNT, CDR2 YYREEE (reference sequence). The CDR3 has 15 residues. CDR3 in amino acids: CASSLGGQSSYEQYF. The CDR3 nucleotides read TGTGCCAGCAGCTTGGGAGGCCAGAGCTCCTACGAGCAGTACTTC.

A single count supports this clone. V gene TRBV20-1 combines with J gene TRBJ2-1, with unresolved D. V lost 8 bases and J lost 7, with 9 bases in between. The CDR3 runs 10 residues. The germline CDR1 and CDR2 sequences are DFQATT and SNEGSKA (reference sequence). The CDR3 region is CSPILNEQFF. The CDR3, as DNA: TGCAGTCCTATCTTGAATGAGCAGTTCTTC.

The V and J genes are TRBV13 and TRBJ2-3, with TRBD2 matching over 11 bases. V dropped 8 bases and J dropped 2; count of bases not matched to a gene: 12. This CDR3 contains 17 residues. From germline, CDR1 is PRHDT and CDR2 FYEKMQ (reference sequence). CDR3 in amino acids: CASVFISGLAATDTQYF. CDR3 sequence (DNA): TGTGCCAGCGTATTCATTTCGGGACTAGCGGCCACAGATACGCAGTATTTT.

V and J are TRBV21-1 and TRBJ2-1; the table calls TRBD2, which could not be checked here. TRBV21-1 is shown as a pseudogene. The CDR3 extends over 16 amino acids. The CDR3 coding sequence is TGTGCCAGCAGCACACTAGCGGGGGGCTCCTACAATGAGCAGTTCTTC. Protein: CASSTLAGGSYNEQFF.

The chain joins TRBV29-1 to TRBJ2-1; no reliable D call. Per germline, CDR1 SQVTM and CDR2 ANQGSEA. The V end was cut by 4 bases, the J end by 9 bases, with 7 bases between. This CDR3 spans 10 amino acids. CDR3 nucleotide sequence: TGCAGCGTTGTTAGCTTTGAGCAGTTCTTC. It codes for CSVVSFEQFF.

This clone is a singleton in its sample. The chain employs TRBV7-3 and TRBJ2-7, with 8 bases identical to TRBD1. The CDR3 covers 15 residues. Looked up from germline, CDR1 is SGHTA and CDR2 is FQGTGA. V lost 0 bases to trimming and J lost 3 bases; unmatched junction nucleotides: 4. The CDR3 nucleotides are TGTGCCAGCAGCTTAACTGGACAGGGCGGCTACGAGCAGTACTTC. Protein: CASSLTGQGGYEQYF.

This clone was seen a few times. The chain carries TRBV3-1 (or the pseudogene TRBV3-2) and TRBJ2-1; D not resolved. The CDR3 totals 12 residues. Trimming removed 6 bases from V and 11 bases from J, with 14 bases in between. Germline loops: CDR1 LGHDT, CDR2 YNNKEL (reference sequence). Here the CDR3 DNA reads TGTGCCAGCAGGCTAAAGAGGAGAAAGCAGTTCTTC. Amino acids: CASRLKRRKQFF.

This chain joins TRBV3-1 (or the pseudogene TRBV3-2) and TRBJ2-3, with 7 bases fitting TRBD1. The J segment lost 1 base and the V segment lost 2 bases, leaving 6 bases of the junction unmatched. CDR1 LGHDT and CDR2 YNNKEL come from the germline V gene (reference sequence). CDR3 length: 16 residues. Here the CDR3 reads CASSQPGQTRTDTQYF. In DNA, the CDR3 is TGTGCCAGCAGCCAACCGGGACAGACACGCACAGATACGCAGTATTTT.

The chain is built from TRBV7-2 and TRBJ2-3; D unresolved. CDR1 is SGHTA and CDR2 is FQGNSA in the germline V gene. The CDR3 contains 12 residues. With 3 bases removed from V and 4 bases from J, the gap between germline ends came to 5 bases. CDR3: CASSLAPDTQYF. The CDR3 DNA follows: TGTGCCAGCAGCTTGGCCCCAGATACGCAGTATTTT.